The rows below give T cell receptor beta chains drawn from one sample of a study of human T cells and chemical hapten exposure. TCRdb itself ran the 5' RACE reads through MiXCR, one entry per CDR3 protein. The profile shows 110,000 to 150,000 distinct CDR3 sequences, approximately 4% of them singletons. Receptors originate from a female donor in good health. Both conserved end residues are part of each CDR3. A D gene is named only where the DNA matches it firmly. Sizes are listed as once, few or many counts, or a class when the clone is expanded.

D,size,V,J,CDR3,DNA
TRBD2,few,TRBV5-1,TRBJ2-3,CASSLEPGVAGSDTQYF,TGCGCCAGCAGCTTAGAGCCCGGGGTAGCGGGGTCAGATACGCAGTATTTT
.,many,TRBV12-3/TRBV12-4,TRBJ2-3,CASSPWTDGSADTQYF,TGTGCCAGCAGTCCCTGGACAGACGGAAGCGCAGATACGCAGTATTTT
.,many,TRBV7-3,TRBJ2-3,CASSAQGGVDTQYF,TGTGCCAGCAGCGCCCAGGGGGGGGTAGATACGCAGTATTTT
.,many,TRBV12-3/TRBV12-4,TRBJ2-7,CASGARVEGYEQYF,TGTGCCAGCGGGGCAAGGGTCGAGGGATACGAGCAGTACTTC
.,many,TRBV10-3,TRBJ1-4,CAISVGRSNEKLFF,TGTGCCATCAGTGTAGGCAGATCTAATGAAAAACTGTTTTTT
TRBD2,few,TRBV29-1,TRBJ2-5,CSVGTSSETQYF,TGCAGCGTCGGGACTAGCTCGGAGACCCAGTACTTC
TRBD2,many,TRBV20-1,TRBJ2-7,CSARAIAGTYEQYF,TGCAGTGCTAGAGCTATAGCGGGAACCTACGAGCAGTACTTC
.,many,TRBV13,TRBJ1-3,CASSLTGISGNTIYF,TGTGCCAGCAGCCTCACAGGAATCTCTGGAAACACCATATATTTT
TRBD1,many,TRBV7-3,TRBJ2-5,CASSCARGLFRLETQYF,TGTGCCAGCAGCTGTGCTAGGGGGCTGTTCAGGTTAGAGACCCAGTACTTC
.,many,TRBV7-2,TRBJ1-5,CASSVPGGGNQPQHF,TGTGCCAGCAGCGTACCCGGAGGGGGCAATCAGCCCCAGCATTTT
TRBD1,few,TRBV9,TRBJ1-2,CASSVIGQGGGYTF,TGTGCCAGCAGCGTAATTGGACAGGGGGGTGGCTACACCTTC
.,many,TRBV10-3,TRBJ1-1,CAIRRVGDTEAFF,TGTGCCATCAGACGAGTGGGGGATACTGAAGCTTTCTTT